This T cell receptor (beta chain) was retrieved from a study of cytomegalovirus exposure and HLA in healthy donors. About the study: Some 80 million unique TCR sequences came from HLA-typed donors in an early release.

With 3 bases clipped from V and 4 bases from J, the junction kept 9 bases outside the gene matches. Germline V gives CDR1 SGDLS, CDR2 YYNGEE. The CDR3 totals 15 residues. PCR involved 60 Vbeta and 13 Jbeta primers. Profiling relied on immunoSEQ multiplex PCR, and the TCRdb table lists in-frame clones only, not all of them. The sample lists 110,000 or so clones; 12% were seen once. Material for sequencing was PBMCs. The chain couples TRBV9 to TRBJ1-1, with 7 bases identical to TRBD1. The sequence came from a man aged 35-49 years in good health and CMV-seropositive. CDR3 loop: CASSARGQGGTEAFF. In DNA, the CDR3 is TGTGCCAGCAGCGCCCGCGGGCAGGGGGGCACTGAAGCTTTCTTT.